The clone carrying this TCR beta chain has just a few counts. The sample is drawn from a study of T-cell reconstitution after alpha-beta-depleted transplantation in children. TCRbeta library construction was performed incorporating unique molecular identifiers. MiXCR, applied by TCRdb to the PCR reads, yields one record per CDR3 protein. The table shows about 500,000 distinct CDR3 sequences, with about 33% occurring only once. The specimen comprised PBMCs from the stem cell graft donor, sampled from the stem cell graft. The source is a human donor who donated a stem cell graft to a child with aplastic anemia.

The CDR3 nucleotides read TGTGCCAGCAGTTTGGGACCCGGGACAGGCGACCAAGAGACCCAGTACTTC. It encodes CASSLGPGTGDQETQYF. The V gene is TRBV12-3 or TRBV12-4, the J gene TRBJ2-5; 8 bases are shared with TRBD1. Germline trimming cut 3 bases from V and 0 bases from J; bases unmatched to any gene: 9. The CDR3 has 17 amino acids.